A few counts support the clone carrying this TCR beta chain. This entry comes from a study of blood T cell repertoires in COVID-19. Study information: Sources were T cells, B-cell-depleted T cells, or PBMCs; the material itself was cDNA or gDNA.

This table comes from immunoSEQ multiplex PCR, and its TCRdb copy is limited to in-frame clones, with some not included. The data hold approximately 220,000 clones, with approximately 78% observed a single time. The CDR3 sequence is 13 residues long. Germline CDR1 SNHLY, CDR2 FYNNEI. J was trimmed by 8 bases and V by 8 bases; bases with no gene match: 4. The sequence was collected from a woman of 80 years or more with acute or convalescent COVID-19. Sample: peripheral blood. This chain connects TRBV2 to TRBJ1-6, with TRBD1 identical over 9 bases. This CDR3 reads CASQTGGDSPLHF. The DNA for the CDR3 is TGTGCCAGCCAGACAGGGGGGGATTCACCCCTCCACTTT.